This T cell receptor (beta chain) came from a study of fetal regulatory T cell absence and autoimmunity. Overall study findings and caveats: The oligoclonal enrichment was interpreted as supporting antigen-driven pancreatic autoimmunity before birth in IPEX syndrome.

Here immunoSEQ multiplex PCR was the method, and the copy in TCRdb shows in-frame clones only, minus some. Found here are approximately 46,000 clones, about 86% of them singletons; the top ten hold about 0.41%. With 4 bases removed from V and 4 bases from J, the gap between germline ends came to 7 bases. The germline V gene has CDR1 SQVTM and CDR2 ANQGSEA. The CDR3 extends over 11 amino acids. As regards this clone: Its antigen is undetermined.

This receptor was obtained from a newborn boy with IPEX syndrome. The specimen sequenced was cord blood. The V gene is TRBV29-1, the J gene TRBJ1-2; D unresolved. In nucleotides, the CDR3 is TGCAGCGTTGTGCACCGCTATGGCTACACCTTC. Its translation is CSVVHRYGYTF. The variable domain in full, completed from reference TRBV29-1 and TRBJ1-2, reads SAVISQKPSRDICQRGTSLTIQCQVDSQVTMMFWYRQQPGQSLTLIATANQGSEATYESGFVIDKFPISRPNLTFSTLTVSNMSPEDSSIYLCSVVHRYGYTFGSGTRLTVV.